This TCR beta chain was sequenced in a study of cytomegalovirus exposure and HLA in healthy donors. Study background: For the approximately 390 genotyped donors, over 80% fell within the Caucasian-associated ancestry cluster.

As to this clone: Its antigen is not known.

PCR amplification relied on 60 Vbeta primers (plus 13 Jbeta primers). The data were produced by immunoSEQ multiplex PCR, yet TCRdb's version contains in-frame clones alone and is incomplete. The repertoire has 150,000 to 200,000 clones, 81% of them found once; the top ten carry about 2.1%. General study results and limits: A list of approximately 160 TCR beta chains associated with cytomegalovirus was given.

The CDR3 totals 13 residues. Germline assignment: CDR1 LNHNV and CDR2 YYDKDF (reference sequence). Trimming shortened V by 5 bases and J by 8 bases, and 13 bases separated the two germline ends. The chain couples TRBV15 to TRBJ2-1; D might be TRBD2 (6 bases). This receptor was taken from a woman between 18 and 29 years old in good health and CMV-seronegative. Sequenced material: PBMCs. The CDR3 sequence: CATSHPGVDEQFF. CDR3 sequence (DNA): TGTGCCACCAGCCACCCGGGGGTCGATGAGCAGTTCTTC.